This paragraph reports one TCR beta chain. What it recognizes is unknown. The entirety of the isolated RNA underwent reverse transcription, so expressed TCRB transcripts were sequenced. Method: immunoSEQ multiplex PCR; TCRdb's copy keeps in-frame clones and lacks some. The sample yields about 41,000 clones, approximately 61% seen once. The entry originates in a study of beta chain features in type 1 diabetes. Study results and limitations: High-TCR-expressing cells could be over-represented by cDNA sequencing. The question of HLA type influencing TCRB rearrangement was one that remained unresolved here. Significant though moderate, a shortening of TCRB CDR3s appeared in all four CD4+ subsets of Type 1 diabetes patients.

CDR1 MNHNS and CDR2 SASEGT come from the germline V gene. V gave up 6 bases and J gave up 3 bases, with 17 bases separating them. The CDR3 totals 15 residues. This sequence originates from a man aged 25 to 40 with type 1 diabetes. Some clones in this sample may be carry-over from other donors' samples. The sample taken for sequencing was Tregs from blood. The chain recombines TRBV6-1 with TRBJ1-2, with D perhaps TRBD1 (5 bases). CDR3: CASRFSWGGDYGYTF. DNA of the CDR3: TGTGCCAGCAGGTTTTCTTGGGGGGGAGACTATGGCTACACCTTC.